This T cell receptor (beta chain) comes out of a study of cytotoxic CD8 clonotypes in ibrutinib-treated CLL. With regard to this clone: The antigen is undetermined.

General study points: Pretreatment clonality was elevated relative to age-matched healthy donors and paralleled circulating CD8+ T-cell counts. Progressing and sustained-remission patients had different sampling times.

V was pared by 0 bases and J by 0 bases, with 2 bases of the junction left unmatched. CDR3 size: 16 residues. From germline, CDR1 is SGHTA and CDR2 FQGTGA. Method: immunoSEQ multiplex PCR; TCRdb's copy keeps in-frame clones and lacks some. The table records more than 85,000 clones, roughly 80% of them present only once. The rearrangement links TRBV7-3 to TRBJ2-1; 7 bases align to TRBD2. Here the sequenced sample was PBMCs, taken after 12 months of ibrutinib treatment. The source is a human donor with chronic lymphocytic leukemia. The CDR3 sequence is CASSLTGGGSYNEQFF. The CDR3 nucleotides read TGTGCCAGCAGCTTAACTGGCGGGGGCTCCTACAATGAGCAGTTCTTC.